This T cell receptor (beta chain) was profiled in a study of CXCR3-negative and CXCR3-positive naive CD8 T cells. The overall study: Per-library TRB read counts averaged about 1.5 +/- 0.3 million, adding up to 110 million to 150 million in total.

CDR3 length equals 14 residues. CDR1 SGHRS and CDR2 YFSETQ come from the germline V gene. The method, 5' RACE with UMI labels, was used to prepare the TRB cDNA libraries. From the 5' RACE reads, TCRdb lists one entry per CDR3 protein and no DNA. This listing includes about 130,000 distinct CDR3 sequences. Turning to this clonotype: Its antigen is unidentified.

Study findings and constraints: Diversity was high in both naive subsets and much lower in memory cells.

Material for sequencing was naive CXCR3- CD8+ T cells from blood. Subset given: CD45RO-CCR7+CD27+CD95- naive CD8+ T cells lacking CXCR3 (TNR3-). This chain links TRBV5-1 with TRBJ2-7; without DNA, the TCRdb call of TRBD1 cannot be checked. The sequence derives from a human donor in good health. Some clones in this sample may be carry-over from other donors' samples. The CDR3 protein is CASSERTGIYEQYF.